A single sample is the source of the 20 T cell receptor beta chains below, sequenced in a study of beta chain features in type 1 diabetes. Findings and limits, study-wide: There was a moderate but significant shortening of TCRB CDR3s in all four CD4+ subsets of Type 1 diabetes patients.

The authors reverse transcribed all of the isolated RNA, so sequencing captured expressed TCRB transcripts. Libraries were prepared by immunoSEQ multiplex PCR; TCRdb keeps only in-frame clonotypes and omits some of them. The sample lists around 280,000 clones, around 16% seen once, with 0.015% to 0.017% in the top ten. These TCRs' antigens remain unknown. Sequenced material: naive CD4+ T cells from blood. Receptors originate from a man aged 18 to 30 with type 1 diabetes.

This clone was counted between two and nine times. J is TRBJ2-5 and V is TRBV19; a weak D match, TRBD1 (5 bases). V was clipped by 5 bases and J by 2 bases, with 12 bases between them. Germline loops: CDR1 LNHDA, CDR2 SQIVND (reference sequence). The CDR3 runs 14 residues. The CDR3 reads CASSPRVVQETQYF. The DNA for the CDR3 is TGTGCCAGTAGTCCCAGGGTAGTTCAAGAGACCCAGTACTTC.

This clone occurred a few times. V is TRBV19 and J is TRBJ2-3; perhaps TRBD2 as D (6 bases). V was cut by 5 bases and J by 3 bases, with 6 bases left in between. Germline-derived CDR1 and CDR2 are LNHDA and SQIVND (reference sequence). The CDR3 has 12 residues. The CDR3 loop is CASSAGTDTQYF. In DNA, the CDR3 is TGTGCCAGTAGTGCGGGAACAGATACGCAGTATTTT.

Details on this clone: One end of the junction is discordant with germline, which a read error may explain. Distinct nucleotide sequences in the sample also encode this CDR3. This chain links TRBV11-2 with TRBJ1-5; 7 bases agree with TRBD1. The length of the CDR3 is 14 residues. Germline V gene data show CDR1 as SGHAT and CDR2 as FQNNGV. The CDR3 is CASSLDRVNQPQHF. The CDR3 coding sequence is TGTGCCAGCAGTTTAGACAGGGTGAATCAGCCCCAGCATTTT.

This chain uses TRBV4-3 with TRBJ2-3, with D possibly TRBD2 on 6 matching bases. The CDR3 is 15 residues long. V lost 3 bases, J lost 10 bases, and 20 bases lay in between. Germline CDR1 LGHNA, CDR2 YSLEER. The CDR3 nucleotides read TGCGCCAGCAGCCAGGACCAACCACTAGCCGTACCGCAGTATTTT. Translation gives CASSQDQPLAVPQYF.

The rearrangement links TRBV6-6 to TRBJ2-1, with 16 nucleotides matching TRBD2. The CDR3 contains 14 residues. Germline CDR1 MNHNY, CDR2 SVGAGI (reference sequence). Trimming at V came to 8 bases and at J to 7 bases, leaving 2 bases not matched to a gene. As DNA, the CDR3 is TGTGCCAGCGGGACTAGCGGGAGGGGGAATGAGCAGTTCTTC. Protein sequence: CASGTSGRGNEQFF.

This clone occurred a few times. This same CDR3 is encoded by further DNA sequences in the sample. Here the CDR3 reads CASSFGSTDTQYF. For the CDR3, the DNA is TGCGCCAGCAGCTTCGGGAGCACAGATACGCAGTATTTT. The rearrangement links TRBV5-1 to TRBJ2-3, with unresolved D. The CDR3 has 13 amino acids. The germline V and J ends were trimmed by 2 bases and 0 bases, with 4 bases remaining between them. Germline CDR1 reads SGHRS; CDR2 reads YFSETQ.

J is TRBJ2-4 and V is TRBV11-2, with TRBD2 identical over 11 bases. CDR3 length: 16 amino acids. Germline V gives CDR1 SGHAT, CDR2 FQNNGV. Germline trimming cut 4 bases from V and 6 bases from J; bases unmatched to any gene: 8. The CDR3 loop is CASSSNSGRAPNIQYF. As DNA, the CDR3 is TGTGCCAGCAGCTCGAATAGCGGGAGGGCCCCAAACATTCAGTACTTC.

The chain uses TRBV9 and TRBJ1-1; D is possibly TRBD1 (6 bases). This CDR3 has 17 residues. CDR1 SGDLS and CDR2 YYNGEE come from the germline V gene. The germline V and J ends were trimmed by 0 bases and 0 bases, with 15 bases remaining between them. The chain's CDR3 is CASSVGTQGTLNTEAFF. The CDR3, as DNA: TGTGCCAGCAGCGTAGGGACCCAGGGGACACTGAACACTGAAGCTTTCTTT.

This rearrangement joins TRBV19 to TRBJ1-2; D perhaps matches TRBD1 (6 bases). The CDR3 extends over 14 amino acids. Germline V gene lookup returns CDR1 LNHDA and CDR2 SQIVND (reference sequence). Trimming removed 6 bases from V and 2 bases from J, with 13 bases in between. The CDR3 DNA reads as TGTGCCAGTAGCCTAGGGGGACGAAACTATGGCTACACCTTC. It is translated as CASSLGGRNYGYTF.

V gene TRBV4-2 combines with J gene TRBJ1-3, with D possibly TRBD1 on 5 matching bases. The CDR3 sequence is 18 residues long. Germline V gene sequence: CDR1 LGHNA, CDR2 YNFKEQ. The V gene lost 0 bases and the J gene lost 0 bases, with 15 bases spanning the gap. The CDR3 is CASSQELSGLSSGNTIYF. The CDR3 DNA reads TGTGCCAGCAGCCAAGAACTCTCAGGGCTAAGCTCTGGAAACACCATATATTTT.

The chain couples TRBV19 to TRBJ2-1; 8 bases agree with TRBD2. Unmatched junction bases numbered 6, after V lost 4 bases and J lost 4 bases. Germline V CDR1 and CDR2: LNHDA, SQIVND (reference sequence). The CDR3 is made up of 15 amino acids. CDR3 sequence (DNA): TGTGCCAGTAGTAGGCGGGGGGCGCAGTACAATGAGCAGTTCTTC. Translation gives CASSRRGAQYNEQFF.

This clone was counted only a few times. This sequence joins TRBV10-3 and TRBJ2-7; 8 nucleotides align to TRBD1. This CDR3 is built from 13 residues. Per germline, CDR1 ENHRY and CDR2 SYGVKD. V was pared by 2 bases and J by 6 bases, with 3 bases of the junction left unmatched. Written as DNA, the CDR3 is TGTGCCATCAGTGAGCTTACAGGGGGCGAGCAGTACTTC. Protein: CAISELTGGEQYF.

CDR3 in amino acids: CASSLVWAPTETQYF. The CDR3 nucleotides read TGCGCCAGCAGCTTGGTTTGGGCCCCAACAGAGACCCAGTACTTC. This chain connects TRBV5-1 to TRBJ2-5; no clear D gene. V was trimmed by 0 bases and J by 4 bases, leaving 13 bases between them. The CDR3 spans 15 residues. Germline V gene sequence: CDR1 SGHRS, CDR2 YFSETQ.

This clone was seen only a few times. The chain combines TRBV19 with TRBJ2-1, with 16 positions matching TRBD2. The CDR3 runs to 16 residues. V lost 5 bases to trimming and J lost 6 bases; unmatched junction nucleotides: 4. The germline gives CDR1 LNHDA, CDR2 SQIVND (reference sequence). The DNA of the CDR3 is TGTGCCAGTAGTGGGACTAGCGGGAGGGCCTTCAATGAGCAGTTCTTC. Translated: CASSGTSGRAFNEQFF.

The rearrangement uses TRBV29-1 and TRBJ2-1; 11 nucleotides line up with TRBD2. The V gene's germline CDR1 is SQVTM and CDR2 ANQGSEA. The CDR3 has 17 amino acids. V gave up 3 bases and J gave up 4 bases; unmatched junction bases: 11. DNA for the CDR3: TGCAGCGTTGAGAGCACTAGCGGGAGATCGGGTTACAATGAGCAGTTCTTC. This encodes CSVESTSGRSGYNEQFF.

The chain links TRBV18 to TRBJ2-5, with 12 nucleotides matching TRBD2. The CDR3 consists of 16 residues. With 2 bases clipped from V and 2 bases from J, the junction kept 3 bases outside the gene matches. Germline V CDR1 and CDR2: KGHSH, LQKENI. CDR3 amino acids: CASSPMTSGGQETQYF. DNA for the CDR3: TGTGCCAGCTCACCAATGACTAGCGGGGGACAAGAGACCCAGTACTTC.

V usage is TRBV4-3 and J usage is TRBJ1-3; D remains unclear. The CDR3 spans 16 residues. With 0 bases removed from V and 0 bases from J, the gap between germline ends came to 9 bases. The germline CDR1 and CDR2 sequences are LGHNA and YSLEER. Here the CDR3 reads CASSQDPGSSGNTIYF. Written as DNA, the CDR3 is TGCGCCAGCAGCCAAGATCCAGGCAGCTCTGGAAACACCATATATTTT.

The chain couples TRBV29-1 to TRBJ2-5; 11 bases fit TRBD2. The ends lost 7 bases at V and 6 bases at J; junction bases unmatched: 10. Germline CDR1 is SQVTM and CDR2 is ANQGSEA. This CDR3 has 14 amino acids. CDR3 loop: CSAGSSGRPKTQYF. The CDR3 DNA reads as TGCAGCGCTGGATCTAGCGGGAGGCCCAAGACCCAGTACTTC. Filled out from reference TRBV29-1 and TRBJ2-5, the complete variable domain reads SAVISQKPSRDICQRGTSLTIQCQVDSQVTMMFWYRQQPGQSLTLIATANQGSEATYESGFVIDKFPISRPNLTFSTLTVSNMSPEDSSIYLCSAGSSGRPKTQYFGPGTRLLVL.

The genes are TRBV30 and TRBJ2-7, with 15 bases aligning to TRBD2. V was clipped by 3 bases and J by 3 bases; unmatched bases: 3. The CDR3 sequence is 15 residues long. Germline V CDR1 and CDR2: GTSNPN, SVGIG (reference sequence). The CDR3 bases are TGTGCCTGGAGGGGACTAGCGGGGGGTAACTACGAGCAGTACTTC. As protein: CAWRGLAGGNYEQYF.

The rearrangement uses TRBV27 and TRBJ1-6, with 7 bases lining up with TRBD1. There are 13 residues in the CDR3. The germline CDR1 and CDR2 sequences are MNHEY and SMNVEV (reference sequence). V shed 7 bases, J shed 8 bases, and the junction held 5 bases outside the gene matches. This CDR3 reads CASKDRLDSPLHF. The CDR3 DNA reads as TGTGCCAGCAAGGACAGGTTGGATTCACCCCTCCACTTT.